This T cell receptor beta chain originates from a study of T-cell reconstitution after alpha-beta-depleted transplantation in children. This clonotype has a count of ten or more. It was with unique molecular identifiers that the TCRbeta library was prepared. TCRdb reprocessed the PCR reads via MiXCR and lists one record per CDR3 protein. The sample carries over 150,000 distinct CDR3 sequences, approximately 7% recorded once. The CDR3 consists of 17 residues. The trim removed 2 bases at V and 1 base at J, leaving 10 bases unmatched. CDR1 and CDR2 from the germline V gene are MNHEY and SVGAGI. The chain employs TRBV6-5 and TRBJ1-1; 7 nucleotides agree with TRBD1. The sequences come from PBMCs from the stem cell graft donor, collected from the stem cell graft. The TCR was taken from a human donor who donated a stem cell graft to a child with Wiskott-Aldrich syndrome. The CDR3, as DNA: TGTGCCAGCAGTTACCGAATAACAGGGGCGAAGAACACTGAAGCTTTCTTT. It translates to CASSYRITGAKNTEAFF.